This TCR beta chain was identified in a study of blood T cell repertoires in COVID-19. CDR1 is LGHDT, CDR2 YNNKEL, per germline (reference sequence). This CDR3 spans 12 amino acids. The V gene lost 4 bases and the J gene lost 4 bases, with 8 bases spanning the gap. Original processing methods: Counts of nucleated cells, estimated from reference gene primer amplification, were obtained. TCRdb's copy holds only in-frame clones and misses some; the assay was immunoSEQ multiplex PCR. V and J calls and clone size follow that table, whereas D and trimming were derived from the DNA. The sample holds approximately 150,000 clones; 84% are singletons and the top ten take 1.4% to 1.5%.

V usage is TRBV3-1 (or the pseudogene TRBV3-2) and J usage is TRBJ2-7, with D tentatively TRBD2 (6 bases). The material sequenced was peripheral blood. The clonotype originates from a man aged 55 to 70 with acute or convalescent COVID-19. The CDR3 loop reads CASSLGGYEQYF. The CDR3 nucleotides read TGTGCCAGCAGCCTCGGGGGATACGAGCAGTACTTC.